This T cell receptor beta chain is from a study of T cells after yellow fever vaccination. General study results and limits: The study re-detected most primary-vaccination clones after the booster (roughly 95% CD4, roughly 90% CD8).

Turning to this clonotype: The target antigen is unknown.

TCRdb reprocessed the 5' RACE reads via MiXCR and lists one record per CDR3 protein. The sample contains 150,000 to 200,000 distinct CDR3 sequences, 8% to 13% of which appear only once. This CDR3 comprises 15 residues. CDR1 MNHGY and CDR2 SVAAGI come from the germline V gene. The V and J ends lost 7 bases and 0 bases, in that order; junction bases with no gene match: 7. The specimen comprised CD8+ T cells sorted from PBMCs, sampled 15 days after the yellow fever booster vaccination. The origin of this receptor is a man aged 18-30 years who received the YFV17D yellow fever vaccine. The chain has TRBV6-9 and TRBJ2-7; TRBD2 agrees at 9 bases. CDR3 sequence: CASIYLAGNSYEQYF. CDR3 bases: TGTGCCAGCATATATCTAGCGGGGAACTCCTACGAGCAGTACTTC.